This TCR beta chain was found in a study of graft-versus-host responses after intestinal transplantation (dated by TCRdb to 2020 to 2023). About the investigation overall: Multivisceral, liver-intestinal, or isolated intestinal transplants were received by the recipients. Every recipient was given anti-thymocyte globulin induction, then maintenance tacrolimus and steroids for around three years. Bulk TCR-beta CDR3 sequencing was used to track graft-versus-host and host-versus-graft alloreactive T cell clones in the graft, circulation and bone marrow after intestinal transplantation. To identify alloreactive clones, pre-transplant mixed lymphocyte reaction products were sequenced and compared with unstimulated pre-transplant donor and recipient T cells. The cohort enrolled about two dozen intestinal transplant recipients, one of whom was a retransplant, and 3 patients without pretransplant specimens were excluded. Donor T cell macrochimerism was defined as a peak of at least 4% donor T cells among recipient peripheral blood mononuclear cells. Instead of going to the commercial service, samples from a few later patients were sequenced in-house on an Illumina MiSeq and processed with MiXCR. Broader findings and caveats from the paper: In patients with donor T cell macrochimerism, the allografts had high GvH to HvG T cell clonal ratios. GvH clones were detected in recipient bone marrow, and some of these GvH clones were observed earlier in ileal mucosa or blood, consistent with an intestinal mucosal origin. Conclusions were limited by the relatively low number and heterogeneity of intestinal transplant patients. Early after transplant, peak levels of circulating GvH clones were associated with declines in HvG clones.

Of note for this clone: What antigen it recognizes has not been identified. Base quality data are lacking; no much larger clone is found one base away.

To prepare the library, the immunoSEQ multiplex PCR assay was applied. In most patients, genomic DNA was isolated using the Qiagen DNeasy Blood and Tissue Kit and sent frozen to Adaptive Biotechnologies for TCR sequencing. For most patients, genomic DNA was subjected to high-throughput TCR-beta CDR3 sequencing by Adaptive Biotechnologies. The source study handled its data this way. Adaptive's ImmunoSEQ software was the source of the TCR sequencing data for about 18 patients, while a few other patients were processed with MiXCR and VDJtools. CD4 versus CD8 sorting errors were corrected by removing sequences found in both subsets at a frequency ratio below 5:1. CDR3 nucleotide sequences shared between donor and recipient were removed because the origin of such sequences could not be assigned. Alloreactive clones required at least 2-fold expansion over unstimulated cells and minimum CFSE-low frequency of 0.002% (template counts) or 0.001% (read counts). Clones detected in sequenced pre-transplant spleen, lymph node, or MLR CFSE-low populations of the donor or recipient were defined as mappable. Cumulative frequency of alloreactive clones was calculated as a percentage of all sequences weighted by copy number. Entries here come from immuneACCESS through TCRdb and include only in-frame sequences with V and J called. Some clones fail to appear in such tables; in the studies checked, an unresolved V gene covers under half of the shortfall, and the cause of the remainder is unknown. V and J calls and clone size come straight from that table; D and trimming were deduced from the DNA. In this sample the table shows about 36,000 clones, roughly 94% of which occur a single time. The ten largest make up 0.2% to 0.25% of the sample.

The sample's time point label, decoded: cells obtained before transplantation from donor or recipient. CD3+CD4+ and CD3+CD8+ populations were FACS-sorted from unstimulated pre-transplant donor and recipient cells taken from spleen or lymph nodes. Relative to germline, V is 0 bases shorter and J is 1 base shorter, with 12 bases between their ends. The germline V gene yields SGHDT for CDR1 and YYEEEE for CDR2. The CDR3 runs 16 residues from the cysteine to the phenylalanine. Only the CDR3 region is kept as DNA, spanning 48 bases read in frame from base 1. The rearrangement combines TRBV5-6 with TRBJ2-3, with TRBD2 as a weak D call on 6 bases. The TCR originated in a human donor who was the organ donor for an intestinal transplant. This specimen was unstimulated CD4+ T cells sorted from spleen or lymph node cells, taken before transplant. In nucleotide form, the sequence is TGTGCCAGCAGCTTGGTGGGCAGGAGGGGCACAGATACGCAGTATTTT. Protein translation: CASSLVGRRGTDTQYF.